These T cell receptor beta chains were read from a single sample in a study of control samples from healthy donors and cancer patients. TCRdb's table, derived via immunoSEQ multiplex PCR, lists solely in-frame clones and lacks some. The sample yields about 150,000 clones, 94% seen once. The sequenced sample was blood. Receptors were obtained from a woman aged 18-29 years in good health. The CDR3 runs from the conserved cysteine through the conserved F or W. A D gene is named only where the DNA matches it firmly. A row's size may be missing; if present it is once, few, many or a size class.

TRBJ2-7	-	20	TRBV21-1	-	CASSNCRLPGQTTLSYEQYF	TGTGCCAGCAGCAATTGTCGCTTGCCGGGACAAACGACCCTTTCCTACGAGCAGTACTTC
TRBJ1-2	once	12	TRBV12-3/TRBV12-4	-	CASSSRGASYTF	TGTGCCAGCAGTTCCAGGGGCGCAAGCTACACCTTC
TRBJ1-2	once	13	TRBV3-1/TRBV3-2	-	CASSQDRSPRYTF	TGTGCCAGCAGCCAAGATAGGTCACCGAGGTACACCTTC
TRBJ2-1	-	17	TRBV19	TRBD2	CASSYPGTSGSAGEQFF	TGTGCCAGTAGTTATCCCGGGACTAGCGGGAGCGCGGGTGAGCAGTTCTTC
TRBJ2-7	-	17	TRBV9	TRBD1	CASSLDYRDRDSYEQYF	TGTGCCAGCAGCTTAGACTACCGGGACAGGGACTCCTACGAGCAGTACTTC
TRBJ2-7	-	16	TRBV5-6	TRBD1	CASSFPGTGGVYEQYF	TGTGCCAGCAGCTTCCCCGGGACAGGGGGGGTCTACGAGCAGTACTTC
TRBJ1-1	-	13	TRBV5-1	-	CASSLGENTEAFF	TGCGCCAGCAGCTTGGGGGAAAACACTGAAGCTTTCTTT
TRBJ1-1	-	17	TRBV21-1	-	CASSMKAGGREYTEAFF	TGTGCCAGCAGCATGAAAGCAGGGGGCAGAGAGTACACTGAAGCTTTCTTT
TRBJ2-1	-	16	TRBV28	TRBD1	CASSSSGDRDYNEQFF	TGTGCCAGCAGTTCGTCAGGGGACAGGGATTACAATGAGCAGTTCTTC
TRBJ2-5	-	14	TRBV27	-	CASSLQGFGETQYF	TGTGCCAGCAGTTTGCAGGGGTTCGGGGAGACCCAGTACTTC
TRBJ2-1	-	15	TRBV2	-	CASSEGGPYYNEQFF	TGTGCCAGCAGTGAAGGAGGTCCCTACTACAATGAGCAGTTCTTC
TRBJ1-1	-	15	TRBV7-6	-	CASSLTGPPNTEAFF	TGTGCCAGCAGCTTAACTGGACCCCCGAACACTGAAGCTTTCTTT
TRBJ1-5	-	14	TRBV7-2	-	CASSLDARLGPQHF	TGTGCCAGCAGCTTAGACGCGAGATTGGGGCCCCAGCATTTT
TRBJ1-3	-	13	TRBV15	-	CATSPRLKNTIYF	TGTGCCACCAGCCCTCGGCTTAAAAACACCATATATTTT
TRBJ2-3	-	15	TRBV28	TRBD1	CASSLLRQGTDTQYF	TGTGCCAGCAGTTTACTCCGACAGGGTACGGATACGCAGTATTTT
TRBJ1-1	few	14	TRBV29-1	-	CSVEWQGTDTEAFF	TGCAGCGTTGAGTGGCAGGGGACGGACACTGAAGCTTTCTTT